This T cell receptor beta chain was sequenced for a study of CD8 T cells in cerebrospinal fluid in Alzheimer's disease. Study as a whole: CSF T cell clonal expansion was assessed by plate-based nested PCR and droplet-based sequencing. Regarding the study as a whole: Compared with controls, mild cognitive impairment or Alzheimer's disease patients showed higher maximum CSF clone percentages.

TCRdb reprocessed the 10x single-cell sequencing reads, with one entry per CDR3 protein and no DNA. This listing includes around 1,400 distinct CDR3 sequences. Germline V gene sequence: CDR1 SGHTA, CDR2 FQGNSA. The CDR3 spans 16 residues. This clonotype counts as medium-sized (0.01 to 0.1%) by frequency. Antigen: not known. For droplet-based sequencing, live CSF cells were sorted using a live/dead marker. This receptor was obtained from a human donor with mild cognitive impairment. Sequencing input: cerebrospinal fluid. The V and J genes are TRBV7-2 and TRBJ2-5. The CDR3 spells CASSPPQRRSQETQYF.